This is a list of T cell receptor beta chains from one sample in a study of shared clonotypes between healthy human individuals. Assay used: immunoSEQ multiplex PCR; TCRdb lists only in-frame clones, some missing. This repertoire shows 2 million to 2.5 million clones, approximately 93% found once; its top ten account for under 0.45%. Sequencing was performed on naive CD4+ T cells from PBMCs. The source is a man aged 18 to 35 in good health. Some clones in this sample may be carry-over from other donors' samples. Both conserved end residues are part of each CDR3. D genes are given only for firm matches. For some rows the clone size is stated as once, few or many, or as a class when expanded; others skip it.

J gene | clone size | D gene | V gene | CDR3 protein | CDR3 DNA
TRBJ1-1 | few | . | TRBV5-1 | CASSYLDTEAFF | TGCGCCAGCAGCTACTTGGACACTGAAGCTTTCTTT
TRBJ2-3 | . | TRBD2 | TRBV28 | CASSPERAGVADTQYF | TGTGCCAGCAGCCCCGAAAGGGCGGGAGTAGCAGATACGCAGTATTTT
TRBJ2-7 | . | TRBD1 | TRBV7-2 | CASSARQGFYSYEQYF | TGTGCCAGCAGCGCCCGACAGGGCTTCTACTCCTACGAGCAGTACTTC
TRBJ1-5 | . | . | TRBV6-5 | CASSQKVNQPQHF | TGTGCCAGCAGTCAGAAAGTCAATCAGCCCCAGCATTTT
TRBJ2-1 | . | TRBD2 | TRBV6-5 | CASSYLAGGGNEQFF | TGTGCCAGCAGTTACTTAGCGGGGGGTGGTAATGAGCAGTTCTTC
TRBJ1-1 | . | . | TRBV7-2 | CASRRQENTEAFF | TGTGCCAGCAGGAGACAGGAGAACACTGAAGCTTTCTTT
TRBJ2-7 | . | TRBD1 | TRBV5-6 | CASSLYPDRHYEQYF | TGTGCCAGCAGCTTGTATCCGGACAGGCACTACGAGCAGTACTTC
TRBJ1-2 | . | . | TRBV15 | CATKPVGVLDYGYTF | TGTGCCACCAAGCCCGTAGGGGTGTTAGACTATGGCTACACCTTC
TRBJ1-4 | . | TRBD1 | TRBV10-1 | CASSDTGGTNEKLFF | TGCGCCAGCAGTGATACAGGGGGGACTAATGAAAAACTGTTTTTT
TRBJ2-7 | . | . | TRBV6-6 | CASSPTSTTYEQYF | TGTGCCAGCAGCCCGACCTCAACAACGTACGAGCAGTACTTC
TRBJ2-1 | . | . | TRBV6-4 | CASSRDRYNEQFF | TGTGCCAGCAGCCGCGACAGGTACAATGAGCAGTTCTTC
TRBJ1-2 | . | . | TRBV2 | CASSGLHEKGIYGYTF | TGTGCCAGCAGTGGATTACACGAGAAAGGGATATATGGCTACACCTTC
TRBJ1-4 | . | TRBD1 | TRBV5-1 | CASSRDRDANEKLFF | TGCGCCAGCAGCCGTGACAGGGACGCTAATGAAAAACTGTTTTTT
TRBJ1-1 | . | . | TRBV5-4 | CASSVTGGYREEAFF | TGTGCCAGCAGCGTCACGGGGGGCTATAGAGAGGAAGCTTTCTTT
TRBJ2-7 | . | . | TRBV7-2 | CASSPPGLQVEQYF | TGTGCCAGCAGCCCCCCGGGACTCCAGGTGGAGCAGTACTTC
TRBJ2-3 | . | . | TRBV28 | CASSPGTLGPDTQYF | TGTGCCAGCAGTCCCGGGACATTGGGGCCAGATACGCAGTATTTT
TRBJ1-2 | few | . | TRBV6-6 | CASTPRDHNYGYTF | TGTGCCAGCACCCCGCGGGACCATAACTATGGCTACACCTTC
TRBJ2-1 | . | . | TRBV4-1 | CASSQGLAAAYNEQFF | TGCGCCAGCAGCCAAGGTTTAGCGGCCGCCTACAATGAGCAGTTCTTC
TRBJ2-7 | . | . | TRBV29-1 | CSVDPGQGSEQYF | TGCAGCGTTGACCCGGGACAAGGATCCGAGCAGTACTTC
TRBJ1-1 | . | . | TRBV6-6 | CASSPLPSNTEAFF | TGTGCCAGCAGCCCCCTCCCCTCGAACACTGAAGCTTTCTTT
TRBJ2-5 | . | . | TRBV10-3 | CAINRDIQQETQYF | TGTGCCATCAATCGGGACATACAACAAGAGACCCAGTACTTC
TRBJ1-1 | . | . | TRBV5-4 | CASSLAQRGVYTEAFF | TGTGCCAGCAGCTTGGCCCAGCGGGGGGTATACACTGAAGCTTTCTTT
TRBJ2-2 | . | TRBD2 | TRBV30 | CAWSMVAGFSGELFF | TGTGCCTGGAGTATGGTAGCGGGATTCTCCGGGGAGCTGTTTTTT
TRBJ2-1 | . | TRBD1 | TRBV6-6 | CASSPGQEHNEQFF | TGTGCCAGCAGCCCGGGACAGGAGCACAATGAGCAGTTCTTC
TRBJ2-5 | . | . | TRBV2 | CASSWSQETQYF | TGTGCCAGCTCCTGGTCCCAAGAGACCCAGTACTTC
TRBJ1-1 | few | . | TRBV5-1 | CASSGSLNTEAFF | TGCGCCAGCAGCGGCAGCTTGAACACTGAAGCTTTCTTT
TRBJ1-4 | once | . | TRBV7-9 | CASSRGGYPNEKLFF | TGTGCCAGCAGCCGCGGGGGCTATCCTAATGAAAAACTGTTTTTT
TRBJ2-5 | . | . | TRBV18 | CASSPTDTSETQYF | TGTGCCAGCTCACCGACGGACACGTCCGAGACCCAGTACTTC
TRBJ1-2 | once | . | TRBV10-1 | CASSGQRTTGYTF | TGCGCCAGCAGTGGACAAAGGACAACCGGCTACACCTTC
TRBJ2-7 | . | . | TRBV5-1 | CASSIDGYNIYEQYF | TGCGCCAGCAGTATTGACGGATACAATATCTACGAGCAGTACTTC
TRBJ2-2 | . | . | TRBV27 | CASSLTPISPNTGELFF | TGTGCCAGCAGTTTAACGCCTATTAGCCCGAACACCGGGGAGCTGTTTTTT
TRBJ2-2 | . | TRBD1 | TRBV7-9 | CASTPFGTVNTGELFF | TGTGCCAGCACCCCCTTTGGGACAGTCAACACCGGGGAGCTGTTTTTT
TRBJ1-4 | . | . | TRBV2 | CASSPDVNEKLFF | TGTGCCAGCAGTCCCGATGTTAATGAAAAACTGTTTTTT
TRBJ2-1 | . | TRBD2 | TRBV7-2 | CASSSAGVLDEQFF | TGTGCCAGCAGCTCGGCGGGGGTGTTAGATGAGCAGTTCTTC
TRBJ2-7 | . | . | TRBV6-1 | CASSEDRVVDEQYF | TGTGCCAGCAGTGAAGATAGGGTGGTCGACGAGCAGTACTTC
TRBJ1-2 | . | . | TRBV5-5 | CASSLTLGRTNYGYTF | TGTGCCAGCAGCCTGACCCTGGGACGTACTAACTATGGCTACACCTTC
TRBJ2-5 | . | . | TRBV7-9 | CASSQYQRETQYF | TGTGCCAGCAGTCAGTATCAGCGTGAGACCCAGTACTTC
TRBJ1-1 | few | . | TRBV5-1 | CASSLQGGETEAFF | TGCGCCAGCAGCTTACAGGGTGGGGAAACTGAAGCTTTCTTT
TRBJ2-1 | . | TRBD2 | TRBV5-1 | CASSLGVSGLGTYNEQFF | TGCGCCAGCAGCTTGGGGGTGTCGGGACTAGGGACTTACAATGAGCAGTTCTTC
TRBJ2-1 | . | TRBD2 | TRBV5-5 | CASRSSGTSGRFSSYNEQFF | TGTGCCAGCCGGTCGTCCGGGACTAGCGGGAGGTTCAGCTCCTACAATGAGCAGTTCTTC
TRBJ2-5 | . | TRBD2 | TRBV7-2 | CASSSGLAGFYQETQYF | TGTGCCAGCAGCTCCGGGCTAGCGGGATTCTACCAAGAGACCCAGTACTTC
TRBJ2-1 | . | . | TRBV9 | CASSVAGGNEQFF | TGTGCCAGCAGCGTAGCTGGGGGCAATGAGCAGTTCTTC
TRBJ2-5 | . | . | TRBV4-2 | CASSQGTAKQETQYF | TGTGCCAGCAGCCAAGGGACAGCTAAGCAAGAGACCCAGTACTTC
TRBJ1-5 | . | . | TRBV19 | CASSITWGLHNQPQHF | TGTGCCAGTAGTATAACTTGGGGACTTCACAATCAGCCCCAGCATTTT